This record covers a single T cell receptor (beta chain). The antigen is undetermined. Other DNA variants within this sample encode the same CDR3. This sample was taken from a study of shared clonotypes between healthy human individuals. General study results and limits: Clonotypes which were not shared had lower generation probabilities than clonotypes that all four donors shared.

It was across several immunoSEQ plates that each subset's genomic DNA was evenly split. Profiling relied on immunoSEQ multiplex PCR, and the TCRdb table lists in-frame clones only, not all of them. The sample contains 300,000 to 400,000 clones, approximately 79% of which appear only once. CDR3 size: 13 residues. CDR1 is GTSNPN, CDR2 SVGIG, per germline (reference sequence). V was cut by 1 base and J by 5 bases, with 11 bases left in between. This receptor was taken from a man younger than 40 in good health. The V gene is TRBV30, the J gene TRBJ2-5, with no clear D. The sample taken for sequencing was memory CD4+ T cells sorted from blood. Documented subset: CD45RA-negative fraction. CDR3 in amino acids: CAWSGISRETQYF. The CDR3 DNA reads as TGTGCCTGGAGTGGGATATCGCGGGAGACCCAGTACTTC.